This T cell receptor (beta chain) was retrieved from a study of blood T cell repertoires in COVID-19. Looking at the study overall: Whether acute or convalescent, the COVID-19 samples came from the United States, Italy and Spain.

This clone came up once. Only in-frame clones appear in the TCRdb table, and some are missing; sequencing was by immunoSEQ multiplex PCR. The sample consists of about 260,000 clones, over 70% of them appearing once. The CDR3 totals 15 residues. This receptor was obtained from a woman aged 35 to 49 who had recovered from COVID-19. The chain employs TRBV21-1 and TRBJ1-1; TRBD1, the D gene given by the table, was not confirmed from the DNA. TRBV21-1 is labeled a pseudogene. The specimen was peripheral blood. The CDR3 nucleotides are TGTGCCAGCAGCATCGGGGACAGGGGGCAGACTGAAGCTTTCTTT. Protein: CASSIGDRGQTEAFF.